This TCR beta chain derives from a study of cytomegalovirus exposure and HLA in healthy donors. Study-level background: Researchers found that about 84% of a few hundred genotyped donors fell within the Caucasian-associated ancestry cluster.

The germline V gene has CDR1 LNHDA and CDR2 SQIVND (reference sequence). Trimming shortened V by 9 bases and J by 0 bases, and 12 bases separated the two germline ends. This CDR3 contains 14 residues. A word on this clone: Its matching antigen is unknown.

This PCR relied on a set of 60 Vbeta primers and 13 Jbeta primers. Libraries were prepared by immunoSEQ multiplex PCR; TCRdb keeps only in-frame clonotypes and omits some of them. The sample has 100,000 to 150,000 clones, approximately 80% seen once; the top ten hold approximately 3.8%. Study-wide findings and caveats: Overall, roughly 150 TCR beta chains were annotated as cytomegalovirus-associated.

The sequence derives from a man aged 40-55 years in good health and CMV-seronegative. The sequenced sample was PBMCs. V is TRBV19 and J is TRBJ1-5, with a weak D call TRBD1 (5 bases). The DNA of the CDR3 is TGTGCCAGCATACCTGGGGCTAGCAATCAGCCCCAGCATTTT. Protein sequence: CASIPGASNQPQHF.